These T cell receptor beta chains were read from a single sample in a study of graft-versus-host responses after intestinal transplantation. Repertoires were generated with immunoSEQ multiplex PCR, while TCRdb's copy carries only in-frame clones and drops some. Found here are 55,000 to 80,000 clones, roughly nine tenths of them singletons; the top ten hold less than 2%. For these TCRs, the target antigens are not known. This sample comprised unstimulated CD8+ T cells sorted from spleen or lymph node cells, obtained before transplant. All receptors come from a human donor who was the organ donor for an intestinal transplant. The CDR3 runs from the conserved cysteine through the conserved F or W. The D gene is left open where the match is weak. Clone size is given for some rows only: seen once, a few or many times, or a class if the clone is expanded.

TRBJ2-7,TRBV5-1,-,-,TGCGCCAGCAGCCAAGGACAGACTACCTACGAGCAGTACTTC,CASSQGQTTYEQYF
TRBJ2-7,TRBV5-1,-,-,TGCGCCAGCAGCTTAACCGGGTCGGGTGGGGAGCAGTACTTC,CASSLTGSGGEQYF
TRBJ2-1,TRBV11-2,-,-,TGTGCCAGCAGCCCGCCTCCACCTAGCGCGTCCTACAATGAGCAGTTCTTC,CASSPPPPSASYNEQFF
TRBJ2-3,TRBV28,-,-,TGTGCCAGCAGTCCACGGGATACGCAGTATTTT,CASSPRDTQYF
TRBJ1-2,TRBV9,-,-,TGTGCCAGCAGCGGAGGGTCGGGGGGGGAAAGCTATGGCTACACCTTC,CASSGGSGGESYGYTF
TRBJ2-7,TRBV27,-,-,TGTGCCAGCAGTTTTGCCGGTACCTACGAGCAGTACTTC,CASSFAGTYEQYF
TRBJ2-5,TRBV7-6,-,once,TGTGCCAGTAGCGCAAGACAGGGAGGGACCCAGTACTTC,CASSARQGGTQYF
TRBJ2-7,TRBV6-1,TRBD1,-,TGTGCCAGCAGTGAATACGACAGGGACCACGAGCAGTACTTC,CASSEYDRDHEQYF
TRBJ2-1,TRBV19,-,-,TGTGCCAGTAGTATACAGATTTCCTACAATGAGCAGTTCTTC,CASSIQISYNEQFF
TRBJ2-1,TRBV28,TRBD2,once,TGTGCCAGCAGTTTATGGGAGTTGGGCGGGAGGGCCGCCTACAATGAGCAGTTCTTC,CASSLWELGGRAAYNEQFF
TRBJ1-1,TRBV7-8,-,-,TGTGCCAGCAGCTTCCTGGGGGCGCGGACCACTGAAGCTTTCTTT,CASSFLGARTTEAFF
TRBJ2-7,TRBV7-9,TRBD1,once,TGTGCCAGCAGCCCTAGGGACGGGACAGAGTCCTACGAGCAGTACTTC,CASSPRDGTESYEQYF
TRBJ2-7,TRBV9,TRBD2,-,TGTGCCAGCAGCGTAGGCGCTAGCGGCAGCTCCTACGAGCAGTACTTC,CASSVGASGSSYEQYF
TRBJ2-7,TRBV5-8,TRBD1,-,TGTGCCAGCCCTAGGACAGGGAGAAACGAGCAGTACTTC,CASPRTGRNEQYF
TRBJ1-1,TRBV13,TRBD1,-,TGTGCCAGCATCAGGGGGCAAATGAACACTGAAGCTTTCTTT,CASIRGQMNTEAFF
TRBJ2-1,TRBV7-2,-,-,TGTGCTTTTGTACAGGGCAATGAGCAGTTCTTC,CAFVQGNEQFF
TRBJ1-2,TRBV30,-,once,TGTGCCTGGAGTGTACTCCACGAGGACAGTTATTATGGCTACACCTTC,CAWSVLHEDSYYGYTF
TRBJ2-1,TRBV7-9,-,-,TGTGCCAGCCAGGAGGGAGTTGCACTTGAGCAGTTCTTC,CASQEGVALEQFF
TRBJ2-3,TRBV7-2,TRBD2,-,TGTGCCAGCAGCTTAGTTCCGGGAGGGCCAACAGATACGCAGTATTTT,CASSLVPGGPTDTQYF
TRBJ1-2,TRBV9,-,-,TGTGCCAGCAGCGTAGATGCTGGGAGGGTTAACTATGGCTACACCTTC,CASSVDAGRVNYGYTF
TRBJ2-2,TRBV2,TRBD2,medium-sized,TGTGCCAGCCTAGGGCGGGAGGGTGGCGGGGAGCTGTTTTTT,CASLGREGGGELFF
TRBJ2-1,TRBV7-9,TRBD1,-,TGTGCCAGCAGCTTCCCGGACAGGTTAAATGAGCAGTTCTTC,CASSFPDRLNEQFF
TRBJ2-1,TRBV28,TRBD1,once,TGTGCCACCCTGGACAGGGACCACAATGAGCAGTTCTTC,CATLDRDHNEQFF
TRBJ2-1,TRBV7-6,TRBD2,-,TGTGCCAGCAGCTTAGTAGCGGGGTCATACAATGAGCAGTTCTTC,CASSLVAGSYNEQFF
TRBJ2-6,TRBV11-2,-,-,TGTGCCAGCAGCTTAGGCGTCGTGAGGGCTGGGGCCAACGTCCTGACTTTC,CASSLGVVRAGANVLTF
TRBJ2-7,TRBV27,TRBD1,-,TGTGCCACCCGGGACAGGCCTCCCTACGAGCAGTACTTC,CATRDRPPYEQYF
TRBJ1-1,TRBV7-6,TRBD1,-,TGTGCCAGCAGTCCCGGGACAGATGGCACTGAAGCTTTCTTT,CASSPGTDGTEAFF
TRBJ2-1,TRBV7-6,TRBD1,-,TGTGCCAGCAGCTCTGCCGGGACAGGGGACTCTAATGAGCAGTTCTTC,CASSSAGTGDSNEQFF
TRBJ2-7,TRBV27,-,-,TGTGCCAGCAGTTTTGGAGGGGAGTACTACGAGCAGTACTTC,CASSFGGEYYEQYF
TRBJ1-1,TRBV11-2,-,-,TGTGCCAGCAGCTTAGAGCAGACAGTCATGAACACTGAAGCTTTCTTT,CASSLEQTVMNTEAFF
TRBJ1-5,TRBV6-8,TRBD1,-,TGTGCCAGCAGTTACCGGACAGCTGAGGGACAGGGGAGCAATCAGCCCCAGCATTTT,CASSYRTAEGQGSNQPQHF
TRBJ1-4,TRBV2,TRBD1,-,TGTGCCAGCAGACCGGACAGGGACAATGAAAAACTGTTTTTT,CASRPDRDNEKLFF
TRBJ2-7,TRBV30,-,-,TGTGCCTGGAGTGTAGATGGCAGGACCTACGAGCAGTACTTC,CAWSVDGRTYEQYF
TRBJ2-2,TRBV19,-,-,TGTGCCAGTAGTATCGCCAGATACACCGGGGAGCTGTTTTTT,CASSIARYTGELFF
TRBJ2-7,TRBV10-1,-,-,TGCGCCAGCAGTGAGGCACCTACCTACGAGCAGTACTTC,CASSEAPTYEQYF
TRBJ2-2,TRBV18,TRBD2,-,TGTGCCAGCTCACAAAGAACCGGGAGGGCCGCCACCGGGGAGCTGTTTTTT,CASSQRTGRAATGELFF